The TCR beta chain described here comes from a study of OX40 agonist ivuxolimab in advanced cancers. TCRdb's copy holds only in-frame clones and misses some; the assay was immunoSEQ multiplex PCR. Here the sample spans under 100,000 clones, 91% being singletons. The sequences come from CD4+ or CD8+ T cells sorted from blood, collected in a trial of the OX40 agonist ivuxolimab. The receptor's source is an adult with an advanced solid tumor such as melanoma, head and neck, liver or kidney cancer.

DNA for the CDR3: TGTGCCAGCAGCTTCAAACAGGGGGCAGGAGATACGCAGTATTTT. This sequence encodes CASSFKQGAGDTQYF. The rearrangement links TRBV5-6 to TRBJ2-3; TRBD1 agrees at 9 bases. Germline V CDR1 and CDR2: SGHDT, YYEEEE. The CDR3 length is 15 residues. After removal of 2 bases from V and 5 bases from J, the junction contained 6 bases not matched to a gene.